Here is one T cell receptor (beta chain) with its context. Per germline, CDR1 SNHLY and CDR2 FYNNEI. After removal of 2 bases from V and 3 bases from J, the junction contained 12 bases not matched to a gene. The CDR3 consists of 18 residues. The sample belongs to a study of cytomegalovirus exposure and HLA in healthy donors. PCR primers comprised 60 Vbeta and 13 Jbeta primers. The method was immunoSEQ multiplex PCR; TCRdb's version includes in-frame clones alone and lacks a portion of them. The table includes 150,000 or so clones, almost 80% detected once. This receptor was obtained from a male donor in good health and CMV-seronegative. The V gene is TRBV2, the J gene TRBJ2-3; TRBD2 matches 9 bases. The material sequenced was PBMCs. The CDR3 here is CASSERGREGRGTDTQYF. CDR3 in DNA: TGTGCCAGCAGTGAAAGGGGGCGGGAGGGCCGGGGAACAGATACGCAGTATTTT.